This section outlines one T cell receptor beta chain sequence together with its context. Its antigen is undetermined. This sample stems from a study of cytomegalovirus exposure and HLA in healthy donors. Regarding the study as a whole: In the 120 validation repertoires, approximately 93% of cluster scores exceeded 0, per a later analysis.

Repertoires were generated with immunoSEQ multiplex PCR, while TCRdb's copy carries only in-frame clones and drops some. The sample yields around 130,000 clones, more than 70% seen once. The V end lost 5 bases, the J end lost 4 bases, and 17 bases lay between the germline ends. Germline CDR1 reads MNHEY; CDR2 reads SMNVEV (reference sequence). CDR3 length: 15 amino acids. Source material: PBMCs. The receptor's source is a woman in her 30s in good health and CMV-seronegative. J is TRBJ1-2 and V is TRBV27; weak D call: TRBD1 (6 bases). CDR3: CASSPTYRVSYGYTF. Here the CDR3 DNA reads TGTGCCAGCAGTCCTACCTACAGGGTTAGCTATGGCTACACCTTC.